One and the same sample provided the 11 T cell receptor beta chains below, sequenced in a study of T-cell memory formation after mild COVID-19. MiXCR, applied by TCRdb to the 5' RACE reads, yields one record per CDR3 protein. The profile shows 250,000 to 300,000 distinct CDR3 sequences, 15% to 20% of them singletons. Sequenced sample: PBMCs or a T cell subset sorted from them (not recorded which). The receptors come from a young man who had mild COVID-19 (a few samples of this study predate the infection). Cell type and time point are not known.

This clonotype was seen a handful of times. The chain uses TRBV20-1 and TRBJ1-6, with D perhaps matching TRBD1 (5 bases). The V end was cut by 5 bases, the J end by 0 bases, with 14 bases between. Germline assignment: CDR1 DFQATT and CDR2 SNEGSKA (reference sequence). This CDR3 comprises 16 residues. CDR3: CSAGDPGSSYNSPLHF. CDR3 coding DNA: TGCAGTGCTGGGGACCCCGGCAGCTCCTATAATTCACCCCTCCACTTT.

The gene calls are TRBV5-6 and TRBJ2-3; no definite D call. Germline V gene data show CDR1 as SGHDT and CDR2 as YYEEEE. The CDR3 is 13 amino acids. The V gene lost 0 bases and the J gene lost 4 bases, with 6 bases spanning the gap. CDR3 amino acids: CASSLANSDTQYF. As DNA, the CDR3 is TGTGCCAGCAGCTTGGCCAATTCAGATACGCAGTATTTT.

This clonotype was detected only a few times. V and J are TRBV27 and TRBJ1-1; the D gene is possibly TRBD1 (5 bases). Germline CDR1 MNHEY, CDR2 SMNVEV (reference sequence). Trimming stripped 2 bases from V and 4 bases from J, with 14 bases between. This CDR3 is 15 amino acids long. The CDR3 loop reads CASSLRAGYGTEAFF. Here the CDR3 DNA reads TGTGCCAGCAGTTTACGAGCAGGGTACGGCACTGAAGCTTTCTTT.

The V gene is TRBV11-2, the J gene TRBJ1-1; the D is unclear. Per the germline V gene, CDR1 is SGHAT and CDR2 is FQNNGV. The V end was cut by 2 bases, the J end by 3 bases, with 7 bases between. The CDR3 runs 13 residues. The CDR3 DNA is TGTGCCAGCAGCTTACTCGAGGACACTGAAGCTTTCTTT. It codes for CASSLLEDTEAFF.

This chain uses TRBV20-1 with TRBJ1-4; TRBD1 agrees at 7 bases. V trimming: 1 base; J trimming: 7 bases; junction bases outside the gene matches: 6. CDR1 and CDR2 from the germline V gene are DFQATT and SNEGSKA (reference sequence). There are 14 residues in the CDR3. The CDR3 DNA follows: TGCAGTGCTAGAGTCAGGGGGGCGAGTGAAAAACTGTTTTTT. This translates into CSARVRGASEKLFF.

This clonotype has at least ten counts. The CDR3 nucleotides read TGTGCCAGCAGGAGGAACACTGAAGCTTTCTTT. Its translation: CASRRNTEAFF. The rearrangement links TRBV12-3 or TRBV12-4 to TRBJ1-1; D remains unclear. V shed 6 bases and J shed 1 base, with 3 bases lying between them. CDR3 size: 11 residues.

The chain joins TRBV11-2 to TRBJ2-5; D is perhaps TRBD1 or TRBD2 (5 bases each). Germline V lookup: CDR1 SGHAT, CDR2 FQNNGV. The CDR3 runs to 15 residues. Trimming cost V 5 bases and J 1 base, with 14 bases left between them. The CDR3 loop is CASSKRWGTQETQYF. Written as DNA, the CDR3 is TGTGCCAGCAGCAAAAGGTGGGGGACCCAAGAGACCCAGTACTTC.

This clonotype was seen a few times. The chain carries TRBV20-1 and TRBJ1-1; D remains ambiguous. Germline assignment: CDR1 DFQATT and CDR2 SNEGSKA (reference sequence). The V end was cut by 3 bases, the J end by 1 base, with 12 bases between. CDR3 length: 14 residues. The CDR3 DNA sequence: TGCAGTGCTAGCGGAGGACTCTGGAACACTGAAGCTTTCTTT. It is translated as CSASGGLWNTEAFF.

This clonotype showed up just a few times. This chain links TRBV4-1 with TRBJ2-3; 13 nucleotides line up with TRBD2. The CDR3 is 16 amino acids. CDR1 and CDR2 from the germline V gene are MGHRA and YSYEKL. J was trimmed by 2 bases and V by 3 bases; bases with no gene match: 2. The CDR3: CASSQGLAGNTDTQYF. The CDR3 DNA sequence: TGCGCCAGCAGCCAGGGACTAGCGGGAAACACAGATACGCAGTATTTT.

The CDR3 loop is CASSHTGGAVNTGELFF. Written as DNA, the CDR3 is TGTGCCAGCAGCCATACAGGGGGCGCAGTAAACACCGGGGAGCTGTTTTTT. The rearrangement joins TRBV7-3 to TRBJ2-2; 9 bases match TRBD1. The CDR3 spans 17 residues. With 5 bases clipped from V and 2 bases from J, the junction kept 9 bases outside the gene matches. Germline V gene sequence: CDR1 SGHTA, CDR2 FQGTGA.

The rearrangement uses TRBV25-1 and TRBJ2-1, with D perhaps TRBD1 (6 bases). V was pared by 10 bases and J by 3 bases, with 19 bases between. Germline V CDR1 and CDR2: MGHDK, SYGVNS. The CDR3 sequence is 15 residues long. CDR3 sequence reads: CATLRDTLGYNEQFF. The CDR3 nucleotides are TGTGCCACCCTCCGGGACACCCTTGGCTACAATGAGCAGTTCTTC.